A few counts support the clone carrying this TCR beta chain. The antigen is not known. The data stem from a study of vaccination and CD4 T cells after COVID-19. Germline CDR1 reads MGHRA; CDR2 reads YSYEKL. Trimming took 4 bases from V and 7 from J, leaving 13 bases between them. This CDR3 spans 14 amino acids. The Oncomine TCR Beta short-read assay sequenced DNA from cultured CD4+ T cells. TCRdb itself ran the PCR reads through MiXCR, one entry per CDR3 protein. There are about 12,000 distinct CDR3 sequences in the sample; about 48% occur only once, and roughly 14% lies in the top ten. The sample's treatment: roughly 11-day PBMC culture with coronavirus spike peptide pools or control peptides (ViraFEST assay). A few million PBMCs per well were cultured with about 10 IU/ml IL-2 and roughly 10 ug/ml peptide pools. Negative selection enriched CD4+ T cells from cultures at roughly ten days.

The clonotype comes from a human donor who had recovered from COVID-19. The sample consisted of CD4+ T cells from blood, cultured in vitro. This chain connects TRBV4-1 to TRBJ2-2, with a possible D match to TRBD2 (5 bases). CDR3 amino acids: CASSPILRGGELFF. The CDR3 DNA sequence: TGCGCCAGCAGCCCAATTCTACGGGGCGGGGAGCTGTTTTTT.